What follows is one T cell receptor beta chain and its context. Antigen specificity is unknown. Other DNA sequences in this sample translate to the same CDR3. The sample originates from a study of T cell responses to AZD1222 COVID-19 vaccine. Study-wide results and limits: Donors in the cohort were predominantly white British and more often female, and clonal diversity was possibly underestimated. Unmutated variant regions reportedly attract nearly half of all spike-specific TCRs.

Produced via immunoSEQ multiplex PCR; TCRdb's table is partial and in-frame only. The sample contains roughly 100,000 clones, about 90% of which appear only once. Trimming shortened V by 0 bases and J by 0 bases, and 3 bases separated the two germline ends. CDR1 is KGHSH and CDR2 is LQKENI in the germline V gene. This CDR3 has 13 residues. Sample: peripheral blood, taken 28 days after the second AZD1222 dose. V and J are TRBV18 and TRBJ2-7; D remains unclear. This TCR was sampled from an adult who received the AZD1222 COVID-19 vaccine. The CDR3 sequence: CASSPPSSYEQYF. The CDR3 DNA sequence: TGTGCCAGCTCACCACCCAGCTCCTACGAGCAGTACTTC.